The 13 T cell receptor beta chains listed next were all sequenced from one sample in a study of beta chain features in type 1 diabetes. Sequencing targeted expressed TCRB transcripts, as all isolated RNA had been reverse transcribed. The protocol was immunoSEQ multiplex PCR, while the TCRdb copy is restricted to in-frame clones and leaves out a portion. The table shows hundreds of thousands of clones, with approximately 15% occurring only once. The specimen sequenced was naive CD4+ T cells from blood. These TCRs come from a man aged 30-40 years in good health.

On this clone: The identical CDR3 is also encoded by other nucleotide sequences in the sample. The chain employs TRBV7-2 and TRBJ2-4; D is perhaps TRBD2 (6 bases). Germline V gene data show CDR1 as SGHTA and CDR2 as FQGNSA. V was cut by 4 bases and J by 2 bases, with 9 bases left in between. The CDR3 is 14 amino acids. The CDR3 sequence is CASSSGGTKNIQYF. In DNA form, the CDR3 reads TGTGCCAGCAGCTCCGGCGGGACCAAAAACATTCAGTACTTC.

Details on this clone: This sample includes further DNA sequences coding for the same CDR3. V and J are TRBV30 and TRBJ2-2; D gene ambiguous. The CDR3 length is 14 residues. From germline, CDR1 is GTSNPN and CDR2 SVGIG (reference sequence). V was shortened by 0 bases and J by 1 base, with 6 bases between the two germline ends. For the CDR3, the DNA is TGTGCCTGGAGTGTTAGGCAGAACACCGGGGAGCTGTTTTTT. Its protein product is CAWSVRQNTGELFF.

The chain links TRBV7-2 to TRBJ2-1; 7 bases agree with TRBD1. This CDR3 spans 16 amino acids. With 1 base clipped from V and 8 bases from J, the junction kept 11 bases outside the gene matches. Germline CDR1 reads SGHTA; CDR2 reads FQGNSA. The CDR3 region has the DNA TGTGCCAGCAGCTTAGGGCGACAGGGTCCCCGGGATGAGCAGTTCTTC. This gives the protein CASSLGRQGPRDEQFF.

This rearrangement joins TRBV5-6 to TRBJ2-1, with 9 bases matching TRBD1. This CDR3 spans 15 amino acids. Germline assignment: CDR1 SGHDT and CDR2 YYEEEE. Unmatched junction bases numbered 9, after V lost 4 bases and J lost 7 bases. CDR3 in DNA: TGTGCCAGCAGCCGCGATCCCGGGACAGGGAATGAGCAGTTCTTC. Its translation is CASSRDPGTGNEQFF.

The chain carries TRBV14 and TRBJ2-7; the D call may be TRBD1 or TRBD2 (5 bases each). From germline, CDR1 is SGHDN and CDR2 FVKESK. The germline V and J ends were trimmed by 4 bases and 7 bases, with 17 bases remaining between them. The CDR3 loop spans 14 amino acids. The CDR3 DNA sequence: TGTGCCAGCAGCCTATTAGGGGCCGGGACGGAGCAGTACTTC. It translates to CASSLLGAGTEQYF.

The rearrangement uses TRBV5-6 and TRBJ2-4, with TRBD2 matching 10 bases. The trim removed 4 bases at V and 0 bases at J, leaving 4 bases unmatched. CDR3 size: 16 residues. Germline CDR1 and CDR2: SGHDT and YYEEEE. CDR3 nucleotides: TGTGCCAGCAGCCGTACTAGCGGGATAGCCAAAAACATTCAGTACTTC. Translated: CASSRTSGIAKNIQYF.

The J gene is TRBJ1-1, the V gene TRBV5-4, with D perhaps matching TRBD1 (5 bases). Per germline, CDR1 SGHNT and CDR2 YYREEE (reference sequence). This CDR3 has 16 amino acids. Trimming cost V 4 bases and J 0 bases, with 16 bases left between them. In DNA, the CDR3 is TGTGCCAGCAGCCCAGCACTGGGACGTTTGAACACTGAAGCTTTCTTT. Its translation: CASSPALGRLNTEAFF.

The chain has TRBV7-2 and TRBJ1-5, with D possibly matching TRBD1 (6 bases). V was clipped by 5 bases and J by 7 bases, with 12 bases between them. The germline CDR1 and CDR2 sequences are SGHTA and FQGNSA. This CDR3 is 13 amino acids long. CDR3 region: CASSQLGGQPQHF. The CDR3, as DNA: TGTGCCAGCAGCCAGCTGGGGGGCCAGCCCCAGCATTTT.

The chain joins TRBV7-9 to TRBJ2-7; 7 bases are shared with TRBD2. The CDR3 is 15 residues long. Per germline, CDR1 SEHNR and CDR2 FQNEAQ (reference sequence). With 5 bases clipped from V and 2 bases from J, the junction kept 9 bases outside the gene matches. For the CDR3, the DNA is TGTGCCAGCAGCCCACCTGGAGCGGGAACCTACGAGCAGTACGTC. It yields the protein CASSPPGAGTYEQYV.

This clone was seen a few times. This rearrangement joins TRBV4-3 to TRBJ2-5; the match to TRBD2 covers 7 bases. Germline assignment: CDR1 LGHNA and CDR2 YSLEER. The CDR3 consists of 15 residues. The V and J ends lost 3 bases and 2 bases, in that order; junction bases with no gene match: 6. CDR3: CASSHNLGGQETQYF. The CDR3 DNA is TGCGCCAGCAGCCACAACCTGGGGGGGCAAGAGACCCAGTACTTC.

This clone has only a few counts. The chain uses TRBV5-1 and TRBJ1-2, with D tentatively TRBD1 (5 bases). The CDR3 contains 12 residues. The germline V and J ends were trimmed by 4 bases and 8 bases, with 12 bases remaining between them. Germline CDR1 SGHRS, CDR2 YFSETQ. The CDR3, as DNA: TGCGCCAGCAGCACCGGGACTTACGGCTACACCTTC. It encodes CASSTGTYGYTF.

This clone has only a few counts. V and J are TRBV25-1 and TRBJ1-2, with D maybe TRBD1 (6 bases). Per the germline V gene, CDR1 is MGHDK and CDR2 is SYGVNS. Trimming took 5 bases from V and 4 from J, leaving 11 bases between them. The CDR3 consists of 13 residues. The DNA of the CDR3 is TGTGCCAGCAGTCCCAGGGGCCCCTATGGCTACACCTTC. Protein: CASSPRGPYGYTF.

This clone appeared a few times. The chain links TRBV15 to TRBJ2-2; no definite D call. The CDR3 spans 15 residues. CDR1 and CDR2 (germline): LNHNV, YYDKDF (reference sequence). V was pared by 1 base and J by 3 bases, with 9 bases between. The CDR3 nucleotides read TGTGCCACCAGCAGAGGTTCAGGATACACCGGGGAGCTGTTTTTT. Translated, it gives CATSRGSGYTGELFF. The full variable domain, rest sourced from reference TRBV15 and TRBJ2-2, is DAMVIQNPRYQVTQFGKPVTLSCSQTLNHNVMYWYQQKSSQAPKLLFHYYDKDFNNEADTPDNFQSRRPNTSFCFLDIRSPGLGDTAMYLCATSRGSGYTGELFFGEGSRLTVL.